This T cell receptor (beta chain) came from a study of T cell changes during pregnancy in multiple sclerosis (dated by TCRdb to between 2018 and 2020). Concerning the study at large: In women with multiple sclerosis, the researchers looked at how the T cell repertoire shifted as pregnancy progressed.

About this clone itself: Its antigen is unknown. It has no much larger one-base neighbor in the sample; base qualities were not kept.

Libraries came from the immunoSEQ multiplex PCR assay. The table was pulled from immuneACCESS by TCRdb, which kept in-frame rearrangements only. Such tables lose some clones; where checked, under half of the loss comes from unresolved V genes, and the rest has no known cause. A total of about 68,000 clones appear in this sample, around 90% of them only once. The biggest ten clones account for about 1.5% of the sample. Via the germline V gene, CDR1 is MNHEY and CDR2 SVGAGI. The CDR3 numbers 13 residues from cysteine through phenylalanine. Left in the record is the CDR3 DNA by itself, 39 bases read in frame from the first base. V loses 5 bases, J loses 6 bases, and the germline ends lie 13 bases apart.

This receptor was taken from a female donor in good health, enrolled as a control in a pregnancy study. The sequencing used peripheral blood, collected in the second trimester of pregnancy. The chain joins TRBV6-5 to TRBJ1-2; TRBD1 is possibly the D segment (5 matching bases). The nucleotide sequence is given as TGTGCCAGCAGTCGGACACCTATCCATGGCTACACCTTC. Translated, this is CASSRTPIHGYTF.